The T cell receptor (beta chain) described here comes from a study of blood T cell repertoires in COVID-19. Study-level background: Researchers got acute and convalescent COVID-19 samples from the United States, Italy and Spain. PBMCs, B-cell-depleted T cells, or T cells provided the cDNA or gDNA that made up the material.

CDR3 length: 15 amino acids. The germline gives CDR1 SEHNR, CDR2 FQNEAQ (reference sequence). Trimming pared 5 bases from V and 5 bases from J, leaving 13 bases between. Methods used by the authors: Amplifying reference gene primers gave estimates of nucleated cell counts. TCRdb keeps only in-frame clones here, not all; method: immunoSEQ multiplex PCR. From that table come the V and J calls and clone size; the DNA was used to work out D and trimming. Of 300,000 to 400,000 clones listed, roughly 90% are singletons. Patients in Seattle were enrolled during active infection, then followed longitudinally.

V and J are TRBV7-9 and TRBJ1-6; TRBD1 is a possible D gene (6 bases). The sequenced sample was peripheral blood. The receptor's source is a woman in her twenties or thirties with COVID-19, enrolled during active disease. CDR3 nucleotide sequence: TGTGCCAGCAGCCCCACGGGACAAAATAATTCACCCCTCCACTTT. This codes for CASSPTGQNNSPLHF. The full variable domain, with the rest looked up from reference TRBV7-9 and TRBJ1-6, is DTGVSQNPRHKITKRGQNVTFRCDPISEHNRLYWYRQTLGQGPEFLTYFQNEAQLEKSRLLSDRFSAERPKGSFSTLEIQRTEQGDSAMYLCASSPTGQNNSPLHFGNGTRLTVT.